This passage covers 19 T cell receptor beta chains from one sample sequenced in a study of PD-1 blockade in mismatch repair-deficient tumors. Measured with immunoSEQ multiplex PCR; TCRdb has only the in-frame clones, and not every one. Of under 40,000 clones listed, approximately 88% are singletons. This specimen was PBMCs, taken about 40 weeks after starting pembrolizumab. The receptors originated from an adult with mismatch repair-deficient cancer.

The count of this clone is one. The chain has TRBV30 and TRBJ2-3; tentatively, D is TRBD1 (7 bases). Germline CDR1 is GTSNPN and CDR2 is SVGIG (reference sequence). The CDR3 covers 13 residues. The V end lost 2 bases, the J end lost 12 bases, and 18 bases lay between the germline ends. The CDR3 DNA sequence: TGTGCCTGGAGTTCGGGCCCAGGGGGGTCTCAGTATTTT. Its protein is CAWSSGPGGSQYF.

The V gene is TRBV10-1, the J gene TRBJ2-1, with D possibly being TRBD2 (6 bases). V dropped 4 bases and J dropped 10 bases, with 14 bases sitting between them. The CDR3 spans 13 residues. Germline values: CDR1 WNHNN, CDR2 SYGVQD (reference sequence). The CDR3 spells CASSVRQEGEQFF. CDR3 in DNA: TGCGCCAGCAGTGTTAGGCAGGAGGGGGAGCAGTTCTTC.

V gene TRBV18 combines with J gene TRBJ2-7; 9 nucleotides line up with TRBD1. This CDR3 has 14 residues. The J segment lost 6 bases and the V segment lost 1 base, leaving 4 bases of the junction unmatched. The germline V gene has CDR1 KGHSH and CDR2 LQKENI. The DNA of the CDR3 is TGTGCCAGCTCACCACTACAGGGGGCGGCCGAGCAGTACTTC. Translating it yields CASSPLQGAAEQYF.

The chain carries TRBV11-2 and TRBJ1-2; D remains unclear. This CDR3 region has 12 residues. Germline V gene lookup returns CDR1 SGHAT and CDR2 FQNNGV. V lost 8 bases, J lost 3 bases, and 10 bases lay in between. CDR3 sequence: CASRGRDYGYTF. For the CDR3, the DNA is TGTGCCAGCCGAGGGCGCGACTATGGCTACACCTTC.

This sequence joins TRBV5-8 and TRBJ2-3; the match to TRBD2 covers 8 bases. CDR3 size: 17 residues. V was pared by 1 base and J by 5 bases, with 12 bases of the junction left unmatched. Germline V gives CDR1 SGHTS, CDR2 YDEGEE. CDR3 loop: CASSLRGGTSRGDTQYF. In DNA form, the CDR3 reads TGTGCCAGCAGCTTGAGAGGAGGGACTAGTCGGGGAGATACGCAGTATTTT.

The J gene is TRBJ2-7, the V gene TRBV7-9, with D perhaps matching TRBD2 (6 bases). Germline V gene sequence: CDR1 SEHNR, CDR2 FQNEAQ (reference sequence). V was clipped by 3 bases and J by 3 bases, with 9 bases between them. The CDR3 sequence is 13 residues long. The CDR3 DNA is TGTGCCAGCAGCTTTGCTAGCGACTACGAGCAGTACTTC. Its protein is CASSFASDYEQYF.

This chain uses TRBV1 with TRBJ2-3; the table's TRBD1 call for D was not verified on the DNA. TRBV1 is reported as a pseudogene. The CDR3 has 15 amino acids. Here the CDR3 reads CTSSQSSQATDTQYF. In DNA, the CDR3 is TGCACCAGCAGTCAGAGCTCTCAGGCTACAGATACGCAGTATTTT.

V usage is TRBV28 and J usage is TRBJ1-1; the match to TRBD1 covers 7 bases. V lost 6 bases to trimming and J lost 6 bases; unmatched junction nucleotides: 13. The length of the CDR3 is 15 residues. CDR1 and CDR2 (germline): MDHEN, SYDVKM. In nucleotides, the CDR3 is TGTGCCAGCAGGATCACAAACAGGGGAAGCGCTGAAGCTTTCTTT. This translates into CASRITNRGSAEAFF. The full variable domain, completed using reference TRBV28 and TRBJ1-1, is DVKVTQSSRYLVKRTGEKVFLECVQDMDHENMFWYRQDPGLGLRLIYFSYDVKMKEKGDIPEGYSVSREKKERFSLILESASTNQTSMYLCASRITNRGSAEAFFGQGTRLTVV.

The chain carries TRBV2 and TRBJ2-7; TRBD1 might be the D (6 bases). The CDR3 sequence is 14 residues long. The germline V and J ends were trimmed by 4 bases and 0 bases, with 10 bases remaining between them. Per germline, CDR1 SNHLY and CDR2 FYNNEI. The CDR3 sequence is CASSARQVSYEQYF. Here the CDR3 DNA reads TGTGCCAGCAGTGCCCGACAGGTCTCCTACGAGCAGTACTTC. The complete variable domain, with remaining parts taken from reference TRBV2 and TRBJ2-7, reads EPEVTQTPSHQVTQMGQEVILRCVPISNHLYFYWYRQILGQKVEFLVSFYNNEISEKSEIFDDQFSVERPDGSNFTLKIRSTKLEDSAMYFCASSARQVSYEQYFGPGTRLTVT.

V is TRBV4-1 and J is TRBJ2-5, with 13 bases aligning to TRBD2. CDR3 size: 15 residues. In germline, CDR1 is MGHRA, CDR2 YSYEKL. V lost 6 bases to trimming and J lost 5 bases; unmatched junction nucleotides: 6. The CDR3 DNA reads TGCGCCAGCAGTCCTCCGGGACTAGCGGGGGAGACCCAGTACTTC. Translation gives CASSPPGLAGETQYF.

The V gene is TRBV6-1, the J gene TRBJ2-1, with TRBD2 matching 10 bases. Unmatched junction bases numbered 19, after V lost 1 base and J lost 10 bases. CDR1 MNHNS and CDR2 SASEGT come from the germline V gene. The CDR3 length is 19 residues. The CDR3 here is CASSEVPALLAGGREEQFF. The CDR3, as DNA: TGTGCCAGCAGTGAAGTCCCTGCTCTTTTAGCGGGAGGCCGCGAGGAGCAGTTCTTC.

The chain combines TRBV7-3 with TRBJ2-3, with 7 bases identical to TRBD2. Trimming cost V 3 bases and J 4 bases; bases outside gene matches: 4. This CDR3 comprises 14 residues. Germline CDR1 reads SGHTA; CDR2 reads FQGTGA. CDR3 nucleotide sequence: TGTGCCAGCAGCTTTACCGCGGGAGCAGATACGCAGTATTTT. Encoded protein: CASSFTAGADTQYF.

V gene TRBV6-5 combines with J gene TRBJ2-1; the match to TRBD2 covers 11 bases. Germline V gene sequence: CDR1 MNHEY, CDR2 SVGAGI. The J segment lost 6 bases and the V segment lost 4 bases, leaving 8 bases of the junction unmatched. CDR3 length equals 16 residues. CDR3 protein: CASSSLAGGSFNEQFF. CDR3 DNA: TGTGCCAGCAGTTCTCTAGCGGGAGGTTCGTTCAATGAGCAGTTCTTC.

V and J are TRBV19 and TRBJ2-3; D gene ambiguous. The germline V gene has CDR1 LNHDA and CDR2 SQIVND (reference sequence). V lost 9 bases, J lost 1 base, and 17 bases lay in between. The CDR3 spans 15 residues. The CDR3 protein is CASSPRDTGTDTQYF. The CDR3, as DNA: TGTGCCAGCTCTCCCCGTGACACAGGCACAGATACGCAGTATTTT.

The gene calls are TRBV28 and TRBJ1-5; 7 nucleotides align to TRBD1. Trimming cost V 2 bases and J 9 bases; bases outside gene matches: 4. This CDR3 is 13 amino acids long. Germline-derived CDR1 and CDR2 are MDHEN and SYDVKM. The CDR3 DNA follows: TGTGCCAGCAGTTTAGACAGGGAGCGGCCCCAGCATTTT. Amino acids: CASSLDRERPQHF.

The V call is TRBV4-1, the J call TRBJ2-5, with 8 bases that match TRBD2. From germline, CDR1 is MGHRA and CDR2 YSYEKL. The CDR3 spans 14 residues. V shed 5 bases and J 2 bases; nucleotides not matched to a gene: 4. CDR3 coding DNA: TGCGCCAGCAGCAAAACTAGCGGTCAAGAGACCCAGTACTTC. This translates into CASSKTSGQETQYF.

V usage is TRBV19 and J usage is TRBJ1-1; TRBD1 is a possible D gene (5 bases). Germline V gene lookup returns CDR1 LNHDA and CDR2 SQIVND (reference sequence). V lost 4 bases to trimming and J lost 0 bases, with 9 bases between them. This CDR3 has 14 residues. CDR3 loop: CASSRQTLNTEAFF. The CDR3 DNA follows: TGTGCCAGTAGTAGACAGACTTTGAACACTGAAGCTTTCTTT.

CDR3 in amino acids: CASSYRGAAAQYF. CDR3 DNA sequence: TGTGCCAGCAGTTACCGGGGGGCCGCGGCCCAGTACTTC. J is TRBJ2-5 and V is TRBV6-5, with D tentatively TRBD2 (7 bases). Trimming took 2 bases from V and 9 from J, leaving 13 bases between them. This CDR3 spans 13 amino acids. Per germline, CDR1 MNHEY and CDR2 SVGAGI.

V is TRBV29-1 and J is TRBJ1-5; 7 bases line up with TRBD1. J was trimmed by 1 base and V by 6 bases; bases with no gene match: 6. The CDR3 runs to 14 residues. Germline-derived CDR1 and CDR2 are SQVTM and ANQGSEA. This CDR3 reads CSVPGTESNQPQHF. The CDR3 coding sequence is TGCAGCGTGCCAGGGACAGAGAGCAATCAGCCCCAGCATTTT. Using reference TRBV29-1 and TRBJ1-5 for the parts outside the CDR3, the full variable domain is SAVISQKPSRDICQRGTSLTIQCQVDSQVTMMFWYRQQPGQSLTLIATANQGSEATYESGFVIDKFPISRPNLTFSTLTVSNMSPEDSSIYLCSVPGTESNQPQHFGDGTRLSIL.